This TCR beta chain was captured in a study of T cell repertoires in cytomegalovirus infection. The germline CDR1 and CDR2 sequences are SEHNR and FQNEAQ (reference sequence). The CDR3 extends over 14 amino acids. Using its own MiXCR run on the reads, TCRdb lists one record per CDR3 protein. This sample yields roughly 760,000 distinct CDR3 sequences, of which 35% to 45% are seen a single time; under 3% belongs to the top ten. As to this clonotype: This clone may be a read error of a much larger clone one base away.

The V gene is TRBV7-9, the J gene TRBJ1-5; D is ambiguous. The sequencing sample was made of PBMCs. This clonotype originated in a human donor in good health (CMV status not recorded). Some clones in this sample may be carry-over from other donors' samples. The CDR3, as DNA: TGTGCCAACAGCTTGGAACAGAGCAATCAGCCCCAGCATTTT. Protein: CANSLEQSNQPQHF.